Presented here are 32 T cell receptor beta chains from one specimen sequenced in a study of blood T cell repertoires in COVID-19. Sequencing used immunoSEQ multiplex PCR; TCRdb keeps in-frame clones, though not all of them. The repertoire has tens of thousands of clones, 75% to 95% of them found once; the top ten carry around 2.5%. Sequenced input: peripheral blood. All receptors come from a human donor with active COVID-19. The donor label of this sample is uncertain.

In DNA form, the CDR3 reads TGTGCCAGCAGTTTATTCTCACAGGGGGCTCTGGTGGGGGACACCGGGGAGCTGTTTTTT. This translates into CASSLFSQGALVGDTGELFF. The chain recombines TRBV27 with TRBJ2-2; 9 nucleotides align to TRBD1. Per the germline V gene, CDR1 is MNHEY and CDR2 is SMNVEV (reference sequence). The CDR3 loop spans 20 amino acids. V shed 1 base, J shed 3 bases, and the junction held 15 bases outside the gene matches.

The chain employs TRBV9 and TRBJ1-3; tentatively, D is TRBD1 (5 bases). Germline CDR1 SGDLS, CDR2 YYNGEE. The CDR3 spans 16 residues. V was pared by 4 bases and J by 0 bases, with 14 bases between. CDR3 sequence (DNA): TGTGCCAGCAGCCCCTCGGGACTGCACTCTGGAAACACCATATATTTT. It specifies CASSPSGLHSGNTIYF.

The chain joins TRBV19 to TRBJ1-4, with D perhaps matching TRBD1 (6 bases). Looked up from germline, CDR1 is LNHDA and CDR2 is SQIVND (reference sequence). The V and J ends lost 6 bases and 2 bases respectively, with 13 bases between them. The CDR3 runs 15 residues. The CDR3, as DNA: TGTGCCAGTAGGAATGGGGGGGCCACTAATGAAAAACTGTTTTTT. Translating it yields CASRNGGATNEKLFF.

This clone has only one observation. This chain uses TRBV25-1 with TRBJ2-2; possible D gene TRBD2, 7 bases. The CDR3 totals 14 residues. In germline, CDR1 is MGHDK, CDR2 SYGVNS. The V end was cut by 4 bases, the J end by 7 bases, with 13 bases between. The CDR3 sequence: CASSGGGLDGELFF. The CDR3 DNA sequence: TGTGCCAGCAGTGGGGGGGGCCTTGACGGGGAGCTGTTTTTT.

The chain uses TRBV30 and TRBJ1-5; 7 nucleotides align to TRBD1. Germline CDR1 GTSNPN, CDR2 SVGIG (reference sequence). The CDR3 loop spans 17 amino acids. Trimming took 2 bases from V and 3 from J; bases not matched to a gene: 13. The chain's CDR3 is CAWSSGVDRVVNQPQHF. The CDR3 DNA reads TGTGCCTGGAGTTCCGGAGTAGACAGGGTCGTCAATCAGCCCCAGCATTTT.

About this clone: The same CDR3 can be traced to other DNA sequences in this sample. V is TRBV7-2 and J is TRBJ2-7; TRBD1 matches 8 bases. Germline V gives CDR1 SGHTA, CDR2 FQGNSA. The CDR3 is 14 amino acids. The V segment lost 3 bases and the J segment 2 bases; nucleotides outside the gene matches: 3. In DNA form, the CDR3 reads TGTGCCAGCAGCTTGGGGACAGGTACCTACGAGCAGTACTTC. It translates to CASSLGTGTYEQYF.

This CDR3 reads CASSMVLYGYTF. The CDR3, as DNA: TGTGCCAGTAGTATGGTACTCTATGGCTACACCTTC. The V and J genes are TRBV19 and TRBJ1-2; D is unresolved. The germline V gene encodes CDR1 LNHDA and CDR2 SQIVND (reference sequence). Trimming removed 3 bases from V and 4 bases from J, with 6 bases in between. CDR3 length: 12 residues.

The V gene is TRBV7-8, the J gene TRBJ1-5, with 9 positions matching TRBD1. With 2 bases clipped from V and 0 bases from J, the junction kept 11 bases outside the gene matches. CDR3 length: 19 amino acids. Germline lookup yields CDR1 SGHVS and CDR2 FQNEAQ. CDR3 DNA sequence: TGTGCCAGCAGCTTACTTGAGACAGGGGGTAGATATAGCAATCAGCCCCAGCATTTT. Protein sequence: CASSLLETGGRYSNQPQHF.

The chain carries TRBV5-1 and TRBJ1-2, with a tentative D call TRBD1 (5 bases). Germline values: CDR1 SGHRS, CDR2 YFSETQ. V shed 4 bases and J shed 2 bases, with 9 bases lying between them. The CDR3 consists of 13 residues. CDR3 loop: CASSSRQNYGYTF. The CDR3 DNA reads TGCGCCAGCAGCAGCCGACAGAACTATGGCTACACCTTC.

This clone was recorded only once. This chain connects TRBV25-1 to TRBJ1-1; D not resolved. The CDR3 is 15 amino acids. Deletions cut 5 bases from V and 0 bases from J, with 13 bases between. The germline V gene has CDR1 MGHDK and CDR2 SYGVNS. The CDR3 loop reads CASSPGEGVNTEAFF. CDR3 nucleotide sequence: TGTGCCAGCAGTCCAGGTGAGGGCGTGAACACTGAAGCTTTCTTT.

The chain couples TRBV2 to TRBJ2-7; maybe TRBD1 (6 bases). CDR1 and CDR2 (germline): SNHLY, FYNNEI. The CDR3 has 13 amino acids. V lost 10 bases, J lost 0 bases, and 13 bases lay in between. CDR3 residues: CATGAGVSYEQYF. The DNA for the CDR3 is TGTGCCACAGGGGCAGGTGTCTCCTACGAGCAGTACTTC. The full variable domain, rest sourced from reference TRBV2 and TRBJ2-7, is EPEVTQTPSHQVTQMGQEVILRCVPISNHLYFYWYRQILGQKVEFLVSFYNNEISEKSEIFDDQFSVERPDGSNFTLKIRSTKLEDSAMYFCATGAGVSYEQYFGPGTRLTVT.

This clone was counted a single time. This chain links TRBV11-2 with TRBJ2-5, with a tentative D call TRBD2 (6 bases). The CDR3 is made up of 16 amino acids. The germline gives CDR1 SGHAT, CDR2 FQNNGV. Trimming took 5 bases from V and 2 from J, leaving 18 bases between them. The CDR3, as DNA: TGTGCCAGCAGCCCGGGTATCAGGAGGGGTCAAGAGACCCAGTACTTC. It is translated as CASSPGIRRGQETQYF.

This clone was observed a few times. The rearrangement links TRBV5-1 to TRBJ1-6; possibly TRBD1 for D (5 bases). The V gene lost 3 bases and the J gene lost 10 bases, with 14 bases spanning the gap. The CDR3 has 14 residues. The germline V gene has CDR1 SGHRS and CDR2 YFSETQ. The chain's CDR3 is CASSSGGGGSPLHF. The CDR3 DNA reads as TGCGCCAGCAGCTCGGGGGGAGGTGGCTCACCCCTCCACTTT.

The V gene is TRBV6-2 or TRBV6-3, the J gene TRBJ2-1; 13 positions match TRBD2. CDR1 MNHEY and CDR2 SVGEGT come from the germline V gene. With V trimmed by 5 bases and J by 0 bases, 10 bases remained unmatched. The CDR3 is 19 residues long. The CDR3 loop reads CASSTRLAGGLSSYNEQFF. The CDR3 DNA sequence: TGTGCCAGCAGTACCAGACTAGCGGGGGGCCTTAGCTCCTACAATGAGCAGTTCTTC.

In this sample, this clone turned up a few times. The chain links TRBV5-1 to TRBJ2-2, with a weak D call TRBD2 (6 bases). V lost 1 base and J lost 6, with 10 bases in between. Germline CDR1 reads SGHRS; CDR2 reads YFSETQ. CDR3 length: 14 residues. The CDR3 coding sequence is TGCGCCAGCAGCTTGCTGGGGGGTCCCGGGGAGCTGTTTTTT. Protein sequence: CASSLLGGPGELFF.

J is TRBJ2-6 and V is TRBV19, with D possibly TRBD1 on 5 matching bases. The V end lost 5 bases, the J end lost 0 bases, and 11 bases lay between the germline ends. Germline CDR1 is LNHDA and CDR2 is SQIVND (reference sequence). This CDR3 is built from 16 residues. CDR3 sequence: CASSSRANSGANVLTF. The CDR3 DNA reads as TGTGCCAGTAGTTCCAGGGCCAACTCTGGGGCCAACGTCCTGACTTTC.

The rearrangement uses TRBV19 and TRBJ2-7, with D perhaps TRBD2 (5 bases). The CDR3 covers 14 residues. Germline CDR1 LNHDA, CDR2 SQIVND (reference sequence). Deletions cut 3 bases from V and 2 bases from J, with 11 bases between. The CDR3 spells CASSIEGGPYEQYF. The DNA for the CDR3 is TGTGCCAGTAGTATTGAGGGTGGCCCCTACGAGCAGTACTTC.

V usage is TRBV24-1 and J usage is TRBJ2-3; TRBD2 might be the D (5 bases). V lost 1 base and J lost 8, with 6 bases in between. The CDR3 sequence is 12 residues long. The germline CDR1 and CDR2 sequences are KGHDR and SFDVKD. CDR3 residues: CATSDFRGTQYF. DNA of the CDR3: TGTGCCACCAGTGATTTCCGGGGTACGCAGTATTTT.

V gene TRBV4-3 combines with J gene TRBJ1-5; TRBD1 is a possible D gene (6 bases). V lost 0 bases, J lost 5 bases, and 11 bases lay in between. Germline V CDR1 and CDR2: LGHNA, YSLEER. The CDR3 runs 15 residues. The CDR3 is CASSQDVQGDQPQHF. CDR3 nucleotides: TGCGCCAGCAGCCAAGATGTACAGGGCGATCAGCCCCAGCATTTT.

This sequence joins TRBV6-2 or TRBV6-3 and TRBJ2-7, with D maybe TRBD1 (6 bases). Looked up from germline, CDR1 is MNHEY and CDR2 is SVGEGT. Trimming left V 4 bases short and J 4 bases short, with 11 bases between. The CDR3 runs to 13 residues. The CDR3 nucleotides are TGTGCCAGCAGTTCGAGGACAGAGTACGAGCAGTACTTC. Its translation is CASSSRTEYEQYF.

The V gene is TRBV7-8, the J gene TRBJ1-5; D is perhaps TRBD1 (6 bases). Germline V gene data show CDR1 as SGHVS and CDR2 as FQNEAQ. The CDR3 is made up of 15 amino acids. The ends were cut back, 3 bases at V and 2 bases at J, with 11 bases in the middle. CDR3 nucleotide sequence: TGTGCCAGCAGCTTGACAGGATTGGGCAATCAGCCCCAGCATTTT. This codes for CASSLTGLGNQPQHF.

The rearrangement uses TRBV12-5 and TRBJ2-5, with TRBD1 matching over 10 bases. This CDR3 spans 15 amino acids. J lost 5 bases, V lost 3 bases, and 6 bases had no gene match. Germline-derived CDR1 and CDR2 are LGHNT and FRNRAP. In nucleotides, the CDR3 is TGTGCTAGTGGTTTCGGGACAGGGGCGGGTGAGACCCAGTACTTC. Translated: CASGFGTGAGETQYF. The full variable domain, completed using reference TRBV12-5 and TRBJ2-5, is DARVTQTPRHKVTEMGQEVTMRCQPILGHNTVFWYRQTMMQGLELLAYFRNRAPLDDSGMPKDRFSAEMPDATLATLKIQPSEPRDSAVYFCASGFGTGAGETQYFGPGTRLLVL.

The chain has TRBV6-2 or TRBV6-3 and TRBJ1-2; TRBD1 might be the D (6 bases). V was pared by 6 bases and J by 5 bases, with 10 bases between. CDR3 length: 12 amino acids. CDR1 and CDR2 from the germline V gene are MNHEY and SVGEGT. For the CDR3, the DNA is TGTGCCAGCAGCCTGGACAGTTATGGCTACACCTTC. Translation: CASSLDSYGYTF.

V and J are TRBV29-1 and TRBJ2-1; 11 bases match TRBD2. V gave up 6 bases and J gave up 6 bases; unmatched junction bases: 7. Germline lookup yields CDR1 SQVTM and CDR2 ANQGSEA. The CDR3 covers 14 residues. The chain's CDR3 is CSVTLAGGINEQFF. DNA of the CDR3: TGCAGCGTCACTTTAGCGGGGGGGATCAATGAGCAGTTCTTC.

The CDR3 loop reads CATSDFGTKGTDTQYF. CDR3 DNA sequence: TGTGCCACCAGTGATTTTGGGACTAAAGGCACAGATACGCAGTATTTT. The rearrangement links TRBV24-1 to TRBJ2-3; 7 bases match TRBD2. The CDR3 sequence is 16 residues long. Germline V gene sequence: CDR1 KGHDR, CDR2 SFDVKD. V lost 1 base, J lost 1 base, and 4 bases stayed unmatched.

The table lists this clone with a count of one. The V call is TRBV6-5, the J call TRBJ2-2, with 7 bases aligning to TRBD1. The trim removed 4 bases at V and 4 bases at J, leaving 6 bases unmatched. This CDR3 is 15 amino acids long. Germline CDR1 is MNHEY and CDR2 is SVGAGI. Here the CDR3 reads CASSFRTGTTGELFF. As DNA, the CDR3 is TGTGCCAGCAGTTTCCGGACAGGAACCACCGGGGAGCTGTTTTTT.

J is TRBJ2-4 and V is TRBV28; TRBD1 matches 9 bases. Germline V gene lookup returns CDR1 MDHEN and CDR2 SYDVKM. The CDR3 covers 14 residues. The junction had 16 bases not matched to a gene; V was cut back by 6 bases and J by 16 bases. The CDR3 DNA is TGTGCCAGCAGACCTACAGGGGGCCTCAGCATTCGATACTTC. Protein: CASRPTGGLSIRYF.

This chain joins TRBV5-3 and TRBJ1-1, with no clear D. TRBV5-3 is treated as an ORF (open reading frame) with a function not yet certain. Trimming shortened V by 10 bases and J by 5 bases, and 9 bases separated the two germline ends. This CDR3 has 10 amino acids. CDR3 DNA sequence: TGTGCCTTCTGCGGGACTGAAGCTTTCTTT. This sequence encodes CAFCGTEAFF.

This sequence joins TRBV7-6 and TRBJ2-7, with D possibly matching TRBD1 (6 bases). The CDR3 is made up of 15 amino acids. Germline CDR1 SGHVS, CDR2 FNYEAQ. V lost 0 bases to trimming and J lost 6 bases, with 15 bases between them. The DNA for the CDR3 is TGTGCCAGCAGCTTAGCGCCGGCAGGGGTTGCCGAGCAGTACTTC. Its protein is CASSLAPAGVAEQYF.

The rearrangement uses TRBV6-1 and TRBJ2-2; possible D gene TRBD2, 5 bases. Germline V gene data show CDR1 as MNHNS and CDR2 as SASEGT. The CDR3 contains 17 residues. Between the trimmed V and J ends, which lost 2 bases and 4 bases, there was a span of 17 bases. The CDR3 DNA is TGTGCCAGCAGTGAAATTTTTGGACTCGGGTCCACCGGGGAGCTGTTTTTT. Translating it yields CASSEIFGLGSTGELFF.

The chain couples TRBV3-1 (or the pseudogene TRBV3-2) to TRBJ1-2, with TRBD1 matching over 9 bases. This CDR3 region has 14 residues. Germline loops: CDR1 LGHDT, CDR2 YNNKEL (reference sequence). V was pared by 2 bases and J by 2 bases, with 0 bases of the junction left unmatched. This chain's CDR3 is CASSQTGGNYGYTF. CDR3 bases: TGTGCCAGCAGCCAAACAGGGGGCAACTATGGCTACACCTTC.

The chain employs TRBV12-3 or TRBV12-4 and TRBJ2-3; D is undetermined. V was cut by 6 bases and J by 2 bases, with 3 bases left in between. CDR3 length: 11 residues. The CDR3 sequence is CASRYTDTQYF. In DNA form, the CDR3 reads TGTGCCAGCAGGTACACAGATACGCAGTATTTT.